The 25 T cell receptor beta chains below come from one sample, sequenced in a study of OX40 agonist ivuxolimab in advanced cancers. TCRdb's copy holds only in-frame clones and misses some; the assay was immunoSEQ multiplex PCR. The table lists roughly 110,000 clones, approximately 90% of them singletons. This specimen was CD4+ or CD8+ T cells sorted from blood, taken in a trial of the OX40 agonist ivuxolimab. These receptors came from an adult with an advanced solid tumor such as melanoma, head and neck, liver or kidney cancer.

The V call is TRBV30, the J call TRBJ1-2, with 7 nucleotides matching TRBD1. The ends lost 0 bases at V and 1 base at J; junction bases unmatched: 5. The CDR3 totals 15 residues. Germline CDR1 GTSNPN, CDR2 SVGIG (reference sequence). CDR3 in amino acids: CAWSVRGGGNYGYTF. The CDR3 DNA sequence: TGTGCCTGGAGTGTACGAGGGGGCGGTAACTATGGCTACACCTTC.

The chain employs TRBV19 and TRBJ1-2; TRBD1 aligns across 10 bases. J gave up 5 bases and V 6 bases, and 6 bases lay outside the gene matches. The CDR3 runs 14 residues. The germline gives CDR1 LNHDA, CDR2 SQIVND (reference sequence). In DNA, the CDR3 is TGTGCCAGTAGCCGGGGACAGGGGACTTATGGCTACACCTTC. It is translated as CASSRGQGTYGYTF.

V gene TRBV5-1 combines with J gene TRBJ2-1, with D possibly called TRBD1 or TRBD2 (6 bases each). This CDR3 has 16 residues. Deletions cut 4 bases from V and 7 bases from J, with 21 bases between. Germline lookup yields CDR1 SGHRS and CDR2 YFSETQ. The CDR3 sequence: CASSAVGGPGKNEQFF. In DNA form, the CDR3 reads TGCGCCAGCAGCGCCGTAGGGGGGCCGGGGAAAAATGAGCAGTTCTTC.

The chain uses TRBV6-1 and TRBJ1-4, with unresolved D. This CDR3 is 14 amino acids long. Trimming took 0 bases from V and 5 from J, leaving 7 bases between them. The V gene's germline CDR1 is MNHNS and CDR2 SASEGT. The CDR3 sequence is CASSEARTNEKLFF. The CDR3 bases are TGTGCCAGCAGTGAAGCGCGGACGAATGAAAAACTGTTTTTT.

The rearrangement links TRBV18 to TRBJ2-3; D is unresolved. CDR1 KGHSH and CDR2 LQKENI come from the germline V gene. The CDR3 length is 15 residues. V was clipped by 4 bases and J by 0 bases, with 11 bases between them. The CDR3 DNA reads as TGTGCCAGCTCACTCAGAGAAACTAGCACAGATACGCAGTATTTT. Protein: CASSLRETSTDTQYF. Complete variable domain (other parts from reference TRBV18 and TRBJ2-3): NAGVMQNPRHLVRRRGQEARLRCSPMKGHSHVYWYRQLPEEGLKFMVYLQKENIIDESGMPKERFSAEFPKEGPSILRIQQVVRGDSAAYFCASSLRETSTDTQYFGPGTRLTVL.

V and J are TRBV5-1 and TRBJ1-2, with a possible D match to TRBD1 (5 bases). Trimming left V 3 bases short and J 1 base short, with 10 bases between. CDR3 length equals 14 residues. Germline V gene lookup returns CDR1 SGHRS and CDR2 YFSETQ. This chain's CDR3 is CASSSGRGNYGYTF. The CDR3 nucleotides are TGCGCCAGCAGCTCGGGGCGGGGTAACTATGGCTACACCTTC.

The gene calls are TRBV15 and TRBJ2-7; the D gene is possibly TRBD2 (5 bases). Looked up from germline, CDR1 is LNHNV and CDR2 is YYDKDF (reference sequence). Deletions cut 1 base from V and 0 bases from J, with 16 bases between. CDR3 length: 17 residues. The CDR3 DNA sequence: TGTGCCACCAGCAGAGGGTTGGACTCTCGGTTCTCCTACGAGCAGTACTTC. Translation gives CATSRGLDSRFSYEQYF.

The chain employs TRBV10-2 and TRBJ1-2; 9 bases line up with TRBD1. V lost 4 bases and J lost 8; bases outside the gene matches: 5. Germline V gene sequence: CDR1 WSHSY, CDR2 SAAADI. This CDR3 is built from 13 residues. The CDR3 is CASSATGGSGYTF. The CDR3 nucleotides read TGCGCCAGCAGTGCGACAGGGGGTTCGGGCTACACCTTC.

The chain employs TRBV5-1 and TRBJ1-4; D is undetermined. This CDR3 has 14 residues. Germline CDR1 SGHRS, CDR2 YFSETQ. Trimming took 1 base from V and 4 from J, leaving 8 bases between them. CDR3 region: CASSLFGGNEKLFF. The CDR3 DNA is TGCGCCAGCAGCTTGTTCGGCGGTAATGAAAAACTGTTTTTT.

The J gene is TRBJ2-7, the V gene TRBV28; D not certain. This CDR3 has 14 amino acids. The ends were cut back, 6 bases at V and 6 bases at J, with 18 bases in the middle. CDR1 and CDR2 (germline): MDHEN, SYDVKM. CDR3 DNA sequence: TGTGCCAGCAGATCGAGGACCGGCGCGAGCGAGCAGTACTTC. It yields the protein CASRSRTGASEQYF.

V usage is TRBV5-5 and J usage is TRBJ1-2; TRBD1 might be the D (5 bases). Between the trimmed V and J ends, which lost 3 bases and 7 bases, there was a span of 19 bases. The CDR3 consists of 15 residues. The germline CDR1 and CDR2 sequences are SGHKS and YYEKEE (reference sequence). The CDR3 loop is CASSSWDAARAGYTF. CDR3 in DNA: TGTGCCAGCAGCTCCTGGGACGCAGCTCGGGCTGGCTACACCTTC. Based on the CDR3 plus reference TRBV5-5 and TRBJ1-2, the full variable domain is DAGVTQSPTHLIKTRGQQVTLRCSPISGHKSVSWYQQVLGQGPQFIFQYYEKEERGRGNFPDRFSARQFPNYSSELNVNALLLGDSALYLCASSSWDAARAGYTFGSGTRLTVV.

The CDR3: CASSLREAASPLHF. DNA for the CDR3: TGCGCCAGCAGCCTACGGGAGGCGGCTTCACCCCTCCACTTT. The chain combines TRBV5-1 with TRBJ1-6; D ambiguous. The CDR3 spans 14 residues. Germline CDR1 reads SGHRS; CDR2 reads YFSETQ. Trimming pared 4 bases from V and 9 bases from J, leaving 14 bases between.

V and J are TRBV11-2 and TRBJ1-1, with a tentative D call TRBD1 (5 bases). CDR1 and CDR2 (germline): SGHAT, FQNNGV. The V and J ends lost 5 bases and 0 bases respectively, with 19 bases between them. This CDR3 comprises 17 residues. The CDR3 region is CASSTHTGGRVNTEAFF. The CDR3, as DNA: TGTGCCAGCAGCACCCATACGGGGGGGAGGGTGAACACTGAAGCTTTCTTT.

The gene calls are TRBV4-3 and TRBJ1-2, with D possibly matching TRBD1 (5 bases). From germline, CDR1 is LGHNA and CDR2 YSLEER. V was trimmed by 0 bases and J by 1 base, leaving 12 bases between them. The length of the CDR3 is 16 residues. For the CDR3, the DNA is TGCGCCAGCAGCCAAGATTATTACAGGAGTAACTATGGCTACACCTTC. This gives the protein CASSQDYYRSNYGYTF.

The sample holds one count of this clone. The chain uses TRBV7-2 and TRBJ1-5, with a possible D match to TRBD1 (5 bases). Germline V CDR1 and CDR2: SGHTA, FQGNSA. CDR3 size: 15 residues. V was cut by 4 bases and J by 6 bases, with 16 bases left in between. The CDR3 sequence: CASSSSGGVGQPQHF. The CDR3 coding sequence is TGTGCCAGCAGCTCATCAGGAGGGGTGGGTCAGCCCCAGCATTTT.

The chain is built from TRBV19 and TRBJ1-2; D ambiguous. V was trimmed by 0 bases and J by 2 bases, leaving 10 bases between them. Looked up from germline, CDR1 is LNHDA and CDR2 is SQIVND (reference sequence). This CDR3 has 15 amino acids. Written as DNA, the CDR3 is TGTGCCAGTAGTATAGATCGGGAGGTGAACTATGGCTACACCTTC. Translation gives CASSIDREVNYGYTF.

V usage is TRBV30 and J usage is TRBJ1-2; D perhaps matches TRBD1 (5 bases). The CDR3 covers 14 residues. The V gene lost 0 bases and the J gene lost 2 bases, with 10 bases spanning the gap. From germline, CDR1 is GTSNPN and CDR2 SVGIG (reference sequence). The CDR3 DNA reads TGTGCCTGGAGTGTCGGGTCAGGGAACTATGGCTACACCTTC. Protein sequence: CAWSVGSGNYGYTF.

The chain recombines TRBV6-5 with TRBJ1-1; the match to TRBD1 covers 9 bases. Trimming took 2 bases from V and 6 from J; bases not matched to a gene: 7. The germline CDR1 and CDR2 sequences are MNHEY and SVGAGI. CDR3 length equals 15 residues. CDR3 DNA: TGTGCCAGCAGTTACCAAACAGGGGGCGTTGCTGAAGCTTTCTTT. Amino acids: CASSYQTGGVAEAFF.

This clone was counted between two and nine times. The chain combines TRBV5-6 with TRBJ1-5; 9 bases are shared with TRBD1. Germline V gives CDR1 SGHDT, CDR2 YYEEEE. This CDR3 spans 15 amino acids. The trim removed 3 bases at V and 4 bases at J, leaving 5 bases unmatched. This CDR3 is CASSSTGQGNQPQHF. Here the CDR3 DNA reads TGTGCCAGCAGCTCTACCGGACAGGGGAATCAGCCCCAGCATTTT. The variable domain in full, with the rest retrieved from reference TRBV5-6 and TRBJ1-5, is DAGVTQSPTHLIKTRGQQVTLRCSPKSGHDTVSWYQQALGQGPQFIFQYYEEEERQRGNFPDRFSGHQFPNYSSELNVNALLLGDSALYLCASSSTGQGNQPQHFGDGTRLSIL.

Points on this clone: This CDR3 is also generated by other DNA sequences in the sample. The rearrangement joins TRBV9 to TRBJ2-2, with unresolved D. V lost 5 bases and J lost 0, with 5 bases in between. The CDR3 contains 13 residues. Germline assignment: CDR1 SGDLS and CDR2 YYNGEE. The CDR3 DNA reads as TGTGCCAGCAGAGTCGCGAACACCGGGGAGCTGTTTTTT. This encodes CASRVANTGELFF.

CDR3 in amino acids: CASSAFPANEKLFF. The CDR3, as DNA: TGTGCCAGCAGTGCTTTTCCCGCGAATGAAAAACTGTTTTTT. The chain combines TRBV28 with TRBJ1-4, with D uncertain. This CDR3 has 14 amino acids. CDR1 MDHEN and CDR2 SYDVKM come from the germline V gene. V was pared by 5 bases and J by 5 bases, with 12 bases between.

The V and J genes are TRBV28 and TRBJ1-2; 7 positions agree with TRBD1. This CDR3 has 14 residues. V shed 1 base and J 4 bases; nucleotides not matched to a gene: 3. Germline CDR1 reads MDHEN; CDR2 reads SYDVKM. The chain's CDR3 is CASSLFQGGYGYTF. DNA of the CDR3: TGTGCCAGCAGTTTATTTCAGGGGGGCTATGGCTACACCTTC.

The rearrangement links TRBV5-6 to TRBJ1-6; D is undetermined. Germline CDR1 is SGHDT and CDR2 is YYEEEE. The CDR3 consists of 13 residues. Trimming removed 4 bases from V and 7 bases from J, with 9 bases in between. The DNA of the CDR3 is TGTGCCAGCAGCCGGGAACTCAATTCACCCCTCCACTTT. Translated: CASSRELNSPLHF.

The rearrangement links TRBV6-4 to TRBJ2-4, with D perhaps TRBD2 (6 bases). V was cut by 3 bases and J by 6 bases, with 15 bases left in between. The CDR3 is 15 residues long. Germline lookup yields CDR1 MRHNA and CDR2 SNTAGT. The CDR3 here is CASSEWLGGGNIQYF. The CDR3 DNA reads as TGTGCCAGCAGTGAATGGCTGGGGGGAGGAAACATTCAGTACTTC.

V gene TRBV5-4 combines with J gene TRBJ2-3; 13 nucleotides line up with TRBD2. From germline, CDR1 is SGHNT and CDR2 YYREEE (reference sequence). V lost 4 bases to trimming and J lost 5 bases; unmatched junction nucleotides: 10. The CDR3 is 17 residues long. The CDR3 here is CASSRTSGGAGLDTQYF. In DNA form, the CDR3 reads TGTGCCAGCAGCAGAACTAGCGGGGGGGCCGGGCTAGATACGCAGTATTTT.